This passage covers 30 T cell receptor beta chains from one sample sequenced in a study of blood T cells in healthy people across ages. Alongside a J-beta primer mix, a sample-barcoded 5' primer served in a second PCR lasting 7 to 11 cycles. TCRdb reprocessed the 5' RACE reads via MiXCR and lists one record per CDR3 protein. The sample consists of over 1.5 million distinct CDR3 sequences, around 50% of them appearing once. The sample comprised blood. Receptors originate from a woman in her thirties or forties in good health.

The chain joins TRBV20-1 to TRBJ2-4, with D tentatively TRBD2 (6 bases). Trimming took 6 bases from V and 0 from J, leaving 15 bases between them. This CDR3 contains 15 residues. In germline, CDR1 is DFQATT, CDR2 SNEGSKA (reference sequence). CDR3 nucleotides: TGCAGTGCCCGGCGGGCGGGACTAGCCAAAAACATTCAGTACTTC. It translates to CSARRAGLAKNIQYF.

In this sample, this clonotype turned up a few times. V is TRBV14 and J is TRBJ1-2, with D perhaps matching TRBD1 (6 bases). Trimming left V 1 base short and J 6 bases short, with 12 bases between. The CDR3 loop spans 14 amino acids. From germline, CDR1 is SGHDN and CDR2 FVKESK. The CDR3 bases are TGTGCCAGCAGCCAAGTTCGGGGGGCGAATGGCTACACCTTC. Translating it yields CASSQVRGANGYTF.

This clonotype has only a few counts. V and J are TRBV11-2 and TRBJ2-5, with D maybe TRBD2 (6 bases). V was clipped by 5 bases and J by 2 bases, with 12 bases between them. CDR1 SGHAT and CDR2 FQNNGV come from the germline V gene. The CDR3 consists of 14 residues. The CDR3 reads CASSHGRGQETQYF. The CDR3 region has the DNA TGTGCCAGCAGCCACGGACGGGGGCAAGAGACCCAGTACTTC.

There are a few counts of this clonotype. The CDR3 DNA reads TGTGCCAGCAGTTTATTGGGCCAGGCCCCTACGGAGCAGTACTTC. It codes for CASSLLGQAPTEQYF. The chain carries TRBV27 and TRBJ2-5; no clear D. Trimming took off 1 base at V and 11 bases at J, with 20 bases between the two ends. The germline V gene has CDR1 MNHEY and CDR2 SMNVEV (reference sequence). The length of the CDR3 is 15 residues.

V and J are TRBV5-1 and TRBJ2-1; D is possibly TRBD1 or TRBD2 (5 bases each). The CDR3 is 13 amino acids. V lost 2 bases and J lost 15, with 18 bases in between. CDR1 SGHRS and CDR2 YFSETQ come from the germline V gene. In DNA, the CDR3 is TGCGCCAGCAGCTTATCCGGGACCTCGAGACGGTTCTTC. The encoded protein is CASSLSGTSRRFF.

This clonotype came up a few times. V and J are TRBV6-5 and TRBJ2-7; weak D call: TRBD1 (6 bases). Germline CDR1 and CDR2: MNHEY and SVGAGI. The V and J ends lost 6 bases and 6 bases respectively, with 21 bases between them. This CDR3 spans 15 amino acids. The CDR3 sequence is CASSPDSTRRGEQYF. CDR3 in DNA: TGTGCCAGCAGCCCGGACAGTACGAGACGGGGCGAGCAGTACTTC.

The sample holds a few counts of this clonotype. The chain joins TRBV27 to TRBJ2-7, with unresolved D. V lost 4 bases and J lost 5, with 9 bases in between. Germline V gene lookup returns CDR1 MNHEY and CDR2 SMNVEV (reference sequence). The CDR3 runs 12 residues. The DNA for the CDR3 is TGTGCCAGCAGTTCCCGGTCGAACGAGCAGTACTTC. Its translation: CASSSRSNEQYF.

This clonotype was observed a few times. The rearrangement uses TRBV12-3 or TRBV12-4 and TRBJ1-2; TRBD1 matches 11 bases. Trimming removed 8 bases from V and 8 bases from J; junction bases left unmatched: 10. The CDR3 is 14 amino acids. CDR3 in amino acids: CASLSQDRGLGYTF. CDR3 sequence (DNA): TGTGCCAGCCTCTCCCAGGACAGGGGGCTCGGCTACACCTTC.

This rearrangement joins TRBV12-3 or TRBV12-4 to TRBJ2-5; weak D call: TRBD1 (6 bases). This CDR3 contains 14 residues. The ends were cut back, 6 bases at V and 0 bases at J, with 11 bases in the middle. The CDR3 region has the DNA TGTGCCAGCAGCACCACAGGGTACCAAGAGACCCAGTACTTC. Its protein is CASSTTGYQETQYF.

The V gene is TRBV20-1, the J gene TRBJ2-5; D ambiguous. This CDR3 region has 12 residues. CDR1 DFQATT and CDR2 SNEGSKA come from the germline V gene (reference sequence). CDR3 bases: TGCAGCGTAAGTGAAGGTGAAGAGACCCAGTACTTC. Its protein is CSVSEGEETQYF.

This clonotype was seen at least ten times. The rearrangement joins TRBV5-1 to TRBJ2-1; D uncertain. The length of the CDR3 is 12 residues. Germline CDR1 SGHRS, CDR2 YFSETQ. The ends were cut back, 4 bases at V and 6 bases at J, with 8 bases in the middle. The CDR3 DNA follows: TGCGCCAGCAGCCGGACGGTCAATGAGCAGTTCTTC. Its translation is CASSRTVNEQFF.

The J gene is TRBJ1-1, the V gene TRBV20-1, with 8 bases fitting TRBD1. V trimming: 0 bases; J trimming: 5 bases; junction bases outside the gene matches: 8. The CDR3 length is 15 residues. CDR1 and CDR2 (germline): DFQATT, SNEGSKA (reference sequence). CDR3 coding DNA: TGCAGTGCTAGAGACATTGGACAGGGAGGGACTGAAGCTTTCTTT. The encoded protein is CSARDIGQGGTEAFF.

This chain links TRBV6-2 or TRBV6-3 with TRBJ2-1; D uncertain. Germline V gene data show CDR1 as MNHEY and CDR2 as SVGEGT. Trimming stripped 6 bases from V and 2 bases from J, with 8 bases between. This CDR3 spans 13 amino acids. In nucleotides, the CDR3 is TGTGCCAGCAGGGGGTCTGCCTACAATGAGCAGTTCTTC. Amino acid sequence: CASRGSAYNEQFF.

The J gene is TRBJ1-5, the V gene TRBV7-2; tentative D call: TRBD1 (5 bases). The ends were cut back, 5 bases at V and 0 bases at J, with 17 bases in the middle. The CDR3 is 17 residues long. Germline V gene data show CDR1 as SGHTA and CDR2 as FQGNSA. This CDR3 reads CASSLYPTGDSNQPQHF. The CDR3 nucleotides read TGTGCCAGCAGCCTCTACCCGACGGGGGATAGCAATCAGCCCCAGCATTTT.

The chain carries TRBV9 and TRBJ2-1; no clear D gene. V dropped 3 bases and J dropped 10 bases, with 11 bases sitting between them. Germline CDR1 SGDLS, CDR2 YYNGEE. This CDR3 is 12 amino acids long. CDR3 sequence: CASSAPTMEQFF. For the CDR3, the DNA is TGTGCCAGCAGCGCGCCGACGATGGAGCAGTTCTTC.

This CDR3 is CASSLGGYAKNIQYF. DNA of the CDR3: TGTGCCAGCAGCTTAGGCGGTTACGCCAAAAACATTCAGTACTTC. The V gene is TRBV7-2, the J gene TRBJ2-4; D remains ambiguous. The V end lost 1 base, the J end lost 1 base, and 8 bases lay between the germline ends. Germline V gives CDR1 SGHTA, CDR2 FQGNSA. This CDR3 is built from 15 residues.

The V and J genes are TRBV6-1 and TRBJ1-4; TRBD1 agrees at 7 bases. V trimming: 2 bases; J trimming: 8 bases; junction bases outside the gene matches: 11. Germline CDR1 MNHNS, CDR2 SASEGT. This CDR3 comprises 16 residues. The CDR3 reads CASSEFGTDLWEKLFF. Written as DNA, the CDR3 is TGTGCCAGCAGTGAATTTGGGACAGACCTATGGGAAAAACTGTTTTTT.

This clonotype was picked up a small number of times. The J gene is TRBJ1-2, the V gene TRBV10-3, with TRBD1 matching over 7 bases. The germline V gene encodes CDR1 ENHRY and CDR2 SYGVKD. The CDR3 sequence is 14 residues long. J gave up 6 bases and V 4 bases, and 8 bases lay outside the gene matches. CDR3 sequence: CAISVFGGTDGYTF. CDR3 DNA sequence: TGTGCCATCAGTGTATTCGGGGGGACAGATGGCTACACCTTC.

There are a few counts of this clonotype. This sequence joins TRBV9 and TRBJ2-7; D is uncertain. The length of the CDR3 is 11 residues. Per germline, CDR1 SGDLS and CDR2 YYNGEE. V lost 3 bases to trimming and J lost 4 bases, with 5 bases between them. CDR3 DNA: TGTGCCAGCAGCGCTTATTACGAGCAGTACTTC. This codes for CASSAYYEQYF.

The V call is TRBV29-1, the J call TRBJ1-1; TRBD1 matches 9 bases. Germline assignment: CDR1 SQVTM and CDR2 ANQGSEA. There are 13 residues in the CDR3. V trimming: 7 bases; J trimming: 5 bases; junction bases outside the gene matches: 8. The CDR3 DNA follows: TGCAGCGGTTACACAGGGGGCCGAACTGAAGCTTTCTTT. Translating it yields CSGYTGGRTEAFF.

The chain uses TRBV28 and TRBJ2-7; 9 nucleotides line up with TRBD2. After removal of 1 base from V and 3 bases from J, the junction contained 4 bases not matched to a gene. Germline CDR1 MDHEN, CDR2 SYDVKM. The CDR3 has 15 residues. For the CDR3, the DNA is TGTGCCAGCAGTTTATCAGCGGGGGGCTTCTACGAGCAGTACTTC. This codes for CASSLSAGGFYEQYF.

V usage is TRBV29-1 and J usage is TRBJ1-4, with TRBD1 as a possible D gene (5 bases). CDR1 SQVTM and CDR2 ANQGSEA come from the germline V gene. This CDR3 spans 15 amino acids. Trimming pared 4 bases from V and 3 bases from J, leaving 15 bases between. The CDR3 DNA sequence: TGCAGCGTTGCAAGTGTCGGGGGGGCTAATGAAAAACTGTTTTTT. Protein: CSVASVGGANEKLFF.

The chain has TRBV10-3 and TRBJ2-5; TRBD1 matches 8 bases. The germline gives CDR1 ENHRY, CDR2 SYGVKD. V lost 6 bases, J lost 5 bases, and 8 bases stayed unmatched. The CDR3 spans 14 residues. CDR3 in amino acids: CAIRQGVSGETQYF. In DNA form, the CDR3 reads TGTGCCATCAGACAGGGGGTTTCGGGCGAGACCCAGTACTTC.

V usage is TRBV25-1 and J usage is TRBJ1-6; TRBD1 might be the D (5 bases). The CDR3 has 15 amino acids. The V end was cut by 4 bases, the J end by 7 bases, with 14 bases between. From germline, CDR1 is MGHDK and CDR2 SYGVNS. CDR3: CASSGHRLGNSPLHF. The CDR3 region has the DNA TGTGCCAGCAGTGGTCACAGGCTCGGGAATTCACCCCTCCACTTT.

The chain couples TRBV6-6 to TRBJ1-6; 8 bases map to TRBD1. Trimming cost V 7 bases and J 7 bases; bases outside gene matches: 6. Germline lookup yields CDR1 MNHNY and CDR2 SVGAGI (reference sequence). The CDR3 has 14 residues. CDR3 sequence: CASTQGQGNSPLHF. The CDR3 DNA follows: TGTGCCAGCACCCAAGGACAGGGCAATTCACCCCTCCACTTT.

The chain recombines TRBV7-2 with TRBJ2-3; 13 bases map to TRBD2. V was clipped by 4 bases and J by 7 bases; unmatched bases: 8. The CDR3 runs to 16 residues. Germline V gene data show CDR1 as SGHTA and CDR2 as FQGNSA. This CDR3 is CASSSRLAGGIHTQYF. CDR3 in DNA: TGTGCCAGCAGCTCTCGACTAGCGGGGGGCATACATACGCAGTATTTT.

The chain combines TRBV3-1 with TRBJ2-7; tentative D call: TRBD1 (6 bases). The CDR3 is 14 residues long. V lost 5 bases and J 2 bases, leaving 13 bases between the germline ends. In germline, CDR1 is LGHDT, CDR2 YNNKEL (reference sequence). The CDR3: CASSYRTDTYEQYF. CDR3 DNA sequence: TGTGCCAGCAGCTACAGGACAGATACCTACGAGCAGTACTTC.

This clonotype was counted a few times. The chain carries TRBV12-3 or TRBV12-4 and TRBJ2-3; TRBD2 aligns across 9 bases. J was trimmed by 7 bases and V by 5 bases; bases with no gene match: 7. There are 14 residues in the CDR3. The CDR3 here is CASSPLAGANTQYF. Written as DNA, the CDR3 is TGTGCCAGCAGTCCATTAGCGGGGGCGAATACGCAGTATTTT.

This chain links TRBV6-5 with TRBJ2-1; the match to TRBD2 covers 11 bases. Germline assignment: CDR1 MNHEY and CDR2 SVGAGI. The J segment lost 4 bases and the V segment lost 6 bases, leaving 8 bases of the junction unmatched. The CDR3 is 16 residues long. This CDR3 reads CASSRLTSGMYNEQFF. The DNA for the CDR3 is TGTGCCAGCAGCCGTCTGACTAGCGGGATGTACAATGAGCAGTTCTTC.

This clonotype was recorded a few times. The genes are TRBV7-2 and TRBJ2-3; 10 nucleotides agree with TRBD2. This CDR3 region has 17 residues. Germline trimming cut 5 bases from V and 8 bases from J; bases unmatched to any gene: 16. Germline CDR1 is SGHTA and CDR2 is FQGNSA. CDR3 protein: CASSRGRSTSGRITQYF. CDR3 sequence (DNA): TGTGCCAGCAGCCGAGGGCGCTCGACTAGCGGGCGAATTACGCAGTATTTT.